The 12 T cell receptor beta chains given below trace back to one sample, sequenced in a study of graft-versus-host responses after intestinal transplantation. CFSE-labeled responder cells (roughly 200,000) were plated with roughly 200,000 irradiated, violet-dye-labeled stimulator cells. Generated by immunoSEQ multiplex PCR, the TCRdb table keeps only in-frame clones and is missing some. The repertoire consists of 20,000 to 25,000 clones, with approximately 40% occurring once and the leading ten covering over 1.5%. Sequencing used alloreactive CD8+ T cells from a mixed lymphocyte reaction culture, obtained before intestinal transplant. Subset given: CFSE-low proliferating T cells sorted from roughly 6-day pre-transplant mixed lymphocyte reaction (GvH or HvG direction). The receptors were sampled from a human patient who received an intestinal transplant.

The chain employs TRBV27 and TRBJ2-7; 9 positions agree with TRBD1. The CDR3 covers 15 residues. Germline loops: CDR1 MNHEY, CDR2 SMNVEV (reference sequence). V lost 4 bases to trimming and J lost 7 bases; unmatched junction nucleotides: 11. CDR3 in amino acids: CASSSHRDRGYEQYF. CDR3 sequence (DNA): TGTGCCAGCAGTTCCCATCGTGACAGGGGGTATGAGCAGTACTTC.

The rearrangement joins TRBV18 to TRBJ2-3; D gene unclear. The germline V gene has CDR1 KGHSH and CDR2 LQKENI. Trimming left V 3 bases short and J 1 base short, with 8 bases between. The CDR3 spans 14 residues. The CDR3 spells CASSPPDGTDTQYF. DNA of the CDR3: TGTGCCAGCTCACCGCCGGACGGCACAGATACGCAGTATTTT.

The V and J genes are TRBV6-5 and TRBJ2-1; a possible D gene is TRBD2 (5 bases). Trimming left V 6 bases short and J 14 bases short, with 14 bases between. Germline CDR1 is MNHEY and CDR2 is SVGAGI. This CDR3 contains 11 residues. The CDR3 region is CASSQGVGEFF. The CDR3 nucleotides are TGTGCCAGCAGCCAAGGTGTCGGGGAGTTCTTC.

The CDR3 spells CASSLPDSPSYEQYF. The CDR3 nucleotides read TGTGCCAGCAGTCTACCAGATTCCCCTAGTTACGAGCAGTACTTC. The genes are TRBV28 and TRBJ2-7; D not certain. Between the trimmed V and J ends, which lost 5 bases and 4 bases, there was a span of 18 bases. Germline V gene sequence: CDR1 MDHEN, CDR2 SYDVKM. The CDR3 is 15 residues long.

The rearrangement joins TRBV5-1 to TRBJ2-3; 8 positions match TRBD2. Germline CDR1 is SGHRS and CDR2 is YFSETQ. The CDR3 runs to 16 residues. The V and J ends lost 4 bases and 0 bases, in that order; junction bases with no gene match: 7. CDR3 sequence (DNA): TGCGCCAGCAGCACCCGACTAGCGCCAAGCACAGATACGCAGTATTTT. Protein: CASSTRLAPSTDTQYF.

By share of the sample, this clone is medium-sized. The chain combines TRBV11-2 with TRBJ1-1; maybe TRBD1 (5 bases). Germline loops: CDR1 SGHAT, CDR2 FQNNGV. V lost 2 bases and J lost 4, with 8 bases in between. The CDR3 consists of 13 residues. The chain's CDR3 is CASSLQGGTEAFF. The CDR3 bases are TGTGCCAGCAGCTTACAGGGCGGCACTGAAGCTTTCTTT.

The V gene is TRBV9, the J gene TRBJ1-1, with D unresolved. The CDR3 has 13 residues. Germline CDR1 reads SGDLS; CDR2 reads YYNGEE. Trimming cost V 4 bases and J 4 bases, with 11 bases left between them. The CDR3 region is CASSSLPGTEAFF. For the CDR3, the DNA is TGTGCCAGCAGCTCCTTGCCGGGCACTGAAGCTTTCTTT.

V gene TRBV6-5 combines with J gene TRBJ2-1; D is unresolved. Germline-derived CDR1 and CDR2 are MNHEY and SVGAGI. V was clipped by 4 bases and J by 12 bases, with 10 bases between them. The CDR3 spans 11 residues. The CDR3 region is CASSSPISQFF. The CDR3, as DNA: TGTGCCAGCAGTTCCCCTATTTCGCAGTTCTTC.

This chain connects TRBV28 to TRBJ2-5, with D maybe TRBD1 (5 bases). V lost 5 bases and J lost 2, with 9 bases in between. The germline V gene encodes CDR1 MDHEN and CDR2 SYDVKM. This CDR3 comprises 13 residues. CDR3 region: CASSQTVQETQYF. The CDR3 DNA is TGTGCCAGCAGTCAGACAGTTCAAGAGACCCAGTACTTC.

The V and J genes are TRBV2 and TRBJ2-1, with D perhaps matching TRBD1 (8 bases). This CDR3 contains 19 residues. The V gene lost 6 bases and the J gene lost 8 bases, with 32 bases spanning the gap. The germline V gene encodes CDR1 SNHLY and CDR2 FYNNEI. CDR3 DNA sequence: TGTGCCAGCAGCGTCTTTCCAGGGGGCAGACTAGCCGCCCGCTATGAGCAGTTCTTC. This gives the protein CASSVFPGGRLAARYEQFF.

This clone is labeled as medium-sized. The chain uses TRBV28 and TRBJ1-2; D gene unclear. This CDR3 is 11 amino acids long. Germline CDR1 is MDHEN and CDR2 is SYDVKM. Trimming shortened V by 10 bases and J by 6 bases, and 12 bases separated the two germline ends. The CDR3 reads CATTPLNGYTF. CDR3 nucleotide sequence: TGTGCCACCACCCCGTTGAATGGCTACACCTTC.

The chain links TRBV27 to TRBJ1-1; weak D call: TRBD1 (5 bases). CDR1 MNHEY and CDR2 SMNVEV come from the germline V gene (reference sequence). This CDR3 is 13 amino acids long. V was shortened by 3 bases and J by 1 base, with 6 bases between the two germline ends. The CDR3 loop reads CASSFGTNTEAFF. CDR3 in DNA: TGTGCCAGCAGTTTCGGGACGAACACTGAAGCTTTCTTT.